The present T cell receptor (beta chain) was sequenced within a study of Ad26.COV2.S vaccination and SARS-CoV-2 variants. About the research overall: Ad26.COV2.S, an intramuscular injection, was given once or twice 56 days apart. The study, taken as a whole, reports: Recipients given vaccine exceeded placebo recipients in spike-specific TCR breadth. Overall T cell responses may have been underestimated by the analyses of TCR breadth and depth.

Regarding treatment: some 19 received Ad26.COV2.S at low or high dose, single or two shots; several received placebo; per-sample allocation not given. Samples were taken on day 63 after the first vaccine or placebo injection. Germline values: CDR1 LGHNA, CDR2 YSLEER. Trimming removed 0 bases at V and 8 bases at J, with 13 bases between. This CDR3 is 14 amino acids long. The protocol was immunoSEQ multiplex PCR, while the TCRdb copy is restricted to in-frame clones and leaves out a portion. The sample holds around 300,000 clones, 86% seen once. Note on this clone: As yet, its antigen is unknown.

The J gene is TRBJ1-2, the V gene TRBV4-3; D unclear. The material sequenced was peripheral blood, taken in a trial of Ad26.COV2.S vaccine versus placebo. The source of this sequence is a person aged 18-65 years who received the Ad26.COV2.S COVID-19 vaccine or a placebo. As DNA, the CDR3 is TGCGCCAGCAGCCAAGAACGGGGTCGTGGCGGCTACACCTTC. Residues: CASSQERGRGGYTF.